This T cell receptor (beta chain) was identified during a study of T cell changes during pregnancy in multiple sclerosis. Sequenced by immunoSEQ multiplex PCR; TCRdb stores in-frame clones only, minus some. Of 40,000 to 45,000 clones in the sample, approximately 89% were seen once. The CDR3 runs 15 residues. Trimming at V came to 6 bases and at J to 0 bases, leaving 6 bases not matched to a gene. The germline V gene encodes CDR1 SNHLY and CDR2 FYNNEI. This chain joins TRBV2 and TRBJ2-3; TRBD2 matches at 7 bases. This specimen consisted of CD4+ T cells from peripheral blood mononuclear cells, obtained in the first trimester of pregnancy. This clonotype was obtained from a female donor with multiple sclerosis, enrolled in a pregnancy study. The CDR3 loop reads CASRASGYSTDTQYF. The DNA for the CDR3 is TGTGCCAGCAGGGCTAGCGGTTATAGCACAGATACGCAGTATTTT.